This T cell receptor beta chain was profiled in a study of beta chain features in type 1 diabetes. Overall study results and limits: Any PCR bias toward short templates would affect both groups alike. In type 1 diabetes patients, VDJ junctions had fewer insertions; deletions at these junctions were more frequent.

Every isolated RNA sample was fully reverse transcribed, so sequencing captured expressed TCRB transcripts. TCRdb keeps only in-frame clones here, not all; method: immunoSEQ multiplex PCR. The table has around 250,000 clones, 25% to 30% seen once. Donors underwent one heparinised blood draw, about 110 mL on average. Sorting with CD45RO/CCR7/CD25/CD127/CD95/CD27 yielded naive, central memory, regulatory and stem-like memory CD4+ cells. J lost 3 bases, V lost 0 bases, and 11 bases had no gene match. The length of the CDR3 is 17 residues. Germline values: CDR1 GTSNPN, CDR2 SVGIG (reference sequence). This clone was detected only a few times. Its antigen is still unknown.

The specimen was central memory CD4+ T cells from blood. The J gene is TRBJ1-5, the V gene TRBV30, with 7 bases lining up with TRBD1. This clonotype was obtained from a man younger than 45 in good health. CDR3 in DNA: TGTGCCTGGAGTGTCATTATTTCGACAGGGAACAATCAGCCCCAGCATTTT. Translating it yields CAWSVIISTGNNQPQHF.